The entry below gives a single T cell receptor beta chain sequence along with its context. Other DNA sequences from this sample encode an identical CDR3 as well. Participants, about 18 to 95 years old, spanned fewer than 25 US areas. Cohort allocation depended upon clinical history that participants reported. The source of the sample is a study of blood T cell repertoires in COVID-19. On the study more broadly: T cells, B-cell-depleted T cells, or PBMCs provided the cDNA or gDNA that served as material.

Germline CDR1 SGHRS, CDR2 YFSETQ. The CDR3 loop spans 14 amino acids. Trimming cost V 0 bases and J 1 base, with 7 bases left between them. In the original workflow: Researchers report that nucleated cell counts were estimated from reference gene primer amplification. TCRdb keeps only in-frame clones here, not all; method: immunoSEQ multiplex PCR. That table supplies the V and J calls and clone size; D and trimming were determined from the DNA. The profile covers some 290,000 clones, with roughly 91% appearing a single time and roughly a tenth taken by the ten largest. This TCR came from a woman under 40 who had recovered from COVID-19. The J gene is TRBJ1-1, the V gene TRBV5-1, with a possible D match to TRBD1 (6 bases). Sequencing was performed on PBMCs or T cells enriched from blood (not recorded which). The CDR3 reads CASSLDRANTEAFF. The DNA for the CDR3 is TGCGCCAGCAGCTTGGACAGGGCGAACACTGAAGCTTTCTTT.